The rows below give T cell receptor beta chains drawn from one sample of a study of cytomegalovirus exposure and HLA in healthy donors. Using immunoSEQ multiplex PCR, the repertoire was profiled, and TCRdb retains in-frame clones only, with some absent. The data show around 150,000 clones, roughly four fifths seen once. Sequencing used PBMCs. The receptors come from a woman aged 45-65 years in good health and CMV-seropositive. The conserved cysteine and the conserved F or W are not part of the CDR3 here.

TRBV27	ASSWGGTADTQY
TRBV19	ASSINPKRDTQY
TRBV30	AWGASGANEKLF
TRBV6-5	ASRLRGGAQY
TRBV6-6	ASSPEKRGSYEQY
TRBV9	ASSSTSGQKNEQF
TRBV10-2	ASSDRGQGNLPQH
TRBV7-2	ASSFGQGSGELF
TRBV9	ASSGGLAYEQY
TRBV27	ASSSKQGVRETQY
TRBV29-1	SVYGAGGVNEQF
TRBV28	ASSYLTGELF
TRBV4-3	ASSQSMTGGVSDTQY
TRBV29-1	SVGTGGQDTQY
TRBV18	ASSGGTSGEREQF
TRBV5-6	ASSLPRQVGGEKLF
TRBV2	ASSERQGGNTIY
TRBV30	AWSRRATYGEQY
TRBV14	ASSHTRIEQY
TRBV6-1	ASRQGTGAYEQY
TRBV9	ASSVDLSSGANVLT
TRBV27	ASRVAGGSPFSTDTQY
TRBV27	ASSTGLAGARF
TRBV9	ASSVGGARAYEQY
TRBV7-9	ASSLGLGYT
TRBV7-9	ASNQLDRGRNEQY
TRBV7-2	ASSYRDGTYEQY
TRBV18	ASSQNLAAQGDTQY
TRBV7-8	ASSSFSKGAYNEQF
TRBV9	ASSASDTIY
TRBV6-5	ASSISGRPYNEQF